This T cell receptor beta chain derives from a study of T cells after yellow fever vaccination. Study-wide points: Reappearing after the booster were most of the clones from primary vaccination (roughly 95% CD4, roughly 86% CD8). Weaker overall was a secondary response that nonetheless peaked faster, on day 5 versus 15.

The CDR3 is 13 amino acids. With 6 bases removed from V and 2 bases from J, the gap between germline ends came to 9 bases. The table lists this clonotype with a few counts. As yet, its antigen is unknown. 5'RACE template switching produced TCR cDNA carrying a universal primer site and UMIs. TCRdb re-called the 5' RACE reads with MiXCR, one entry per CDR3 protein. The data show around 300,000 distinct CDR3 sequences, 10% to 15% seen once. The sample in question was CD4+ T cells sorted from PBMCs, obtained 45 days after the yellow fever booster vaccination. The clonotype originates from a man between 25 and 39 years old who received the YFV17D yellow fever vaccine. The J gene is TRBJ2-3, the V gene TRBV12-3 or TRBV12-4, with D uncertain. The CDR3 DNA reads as TGTGCCAGCAGCTACCGGAACACAGATACGCAGTATTTT. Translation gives CASSYRNTDTQYF.